This T cell receptor beta chain was sequenced during a study of cytomegalovirus exposure and HLA in healthy donors. Overall study results and limits: Despite most TCR sequences being rare, some public TCRs occurred in many donors. It was reported that the classifier diagnosed cytomegalovirus status with high specificity and sensitivity in both the original and validation cohorts.

The trim removed 0 bases at V and 9 bases at J, leaving 1 base unmatched. Germline V gives CDR1 GTSNPN, CDR2 SVGIG (reference sequence). CDR3 length equals 12 residues. The PCR employed 60 Vbeta primers together with 13 Jbeta primers. Clones were sequenced by immunoSEQ multiplex PCR, and TCRdb holds only the in-frame ones, with some missing. The table has about 110,000 clones, 75% seen once. This clone was recorded once. No antigen is known for it. Specimen: PBMCs. The origin of this receptor is a male donor in good health and CMV-seropositive. This chain links TRBV30 with TRBJ2-4; 8 nucleotides align to TRBD1. CDR3 sequence: CAWSVQGGIQYF. The CDR3 DNA reads TGTGCCTGGAGTGTACAGGGGGGCATTCAGTACTTC.